The rows below give T cell receptor beta chains drawn from one sample of a study of cytomegalovirus exposure and HLA in healthy donors. The repertoire was sequenced with immunoSEQ multiplex PCR; TCRdb's copy has only in-frame clones and lacks some. Here the sample spans 80,000 to 95,000 clones, 80% to 90% being singletons. The sample was PBMCs. The receptor source for this set is a woman aged 25 to 45 in good health and CMV-seronegative. Each CDR3 is given with its conserved first and last residue. D genes are given only for firm matches. The size of a clone is reported for some rows only, either as once, few or many, or as a class for expanded clones.

V gene,D gene,clone size,J gene,CDR3 protein,CDR3 DNA
TRBV27,NA,NA,TRBJ1-2,CASSSGSGDLCF,TGTGCCAGCAGTTCAGGGTCGGGAGATTTATGCTTC
TRBV4-1,NA,NA,TRBJ2-7,CASSQWTVSYEQYF,TGCGCCAGCAGCCAATGGACAGTTTCCTACGAGCAGTACTTC
TRBV18,NA,NA,TRBJ2-7,CASSPGLPPYEQYF,TGTGCCAGCTCACCGGGCCTACCGCCCTACGAGCAGTACTTC
TRBV5-6,TRBD2,NA,TRBJ2-1,CASSLTPGLAFNEQFF,TGTGCCAGCAGCTTAACCCCGGGACTAGCCTTCAATGAGCAGTTCTTC
TRBV7-3,NA,NA,TRBJ2-1,CASSLSRVYNEQFF,TGTGCCAGCAGCCTATCACGGGTTTACAATGAGCAGTTCTTC
TRBV14,NA,NA,TRBJ2-3,CASSQELRVDTQYF,TGTGCCAGCAGCCAAGAGCTACGTGTGGATACGCAGTATTTT
TRBV7-2,TRBD2,NA,TRBJ2-7,CASSLEATSGIYEQYF,TGTGCCAGCAGCTTAGAGGCGACTAGCGGGATCTACGAGCAGTACTTC
TRBV5-1,NA,NA,TRBJ1-1,CASSLGHPNTEAFF,TGCGCCAGCAGCTTGGGACATCCGAACACTGAAGCTTTCTTT
TRBV5-6,NA,NA,TRBJ2-1,CASSSGLSSYNEQFF,TGTGCCAGCAGTTCGGGACTCAGCTCCTACAATGAGCAGTTCTTC
TRBV5-5,NA,NA,TRBJ2-1,CASASGVSYNEQFF,TGTGCCAGCGCCTCGGGAGTTTCCTACAATGAGCAGTTCTTC
TRBV9,TRBD1,NA,TRBJ2-1,CASSVMTGAYNEQFF,TGTGCCAGCAGCGTTATGACAGGGGCCTACAATGAGCAGTTCTTC
TRBV5-6,TRBD1,few,TRBJ2-1,CASSRGGAFNEQFF,TGTGCCAGCAGCAGAGGGGGCGCCTTCAATGAGCAGTTCTTC
TRBV5-6,TRBD1,NA,TRBJ2-6,CASSGMTGSANVLTF,TGTGCCAGCAGCGGGATGACAGGGTCGGCCAACGTCCTGACTTTC
TRBV4-2,NA,NA,TRBJ1-5,CASSQEGGAPGQPQHF,TGTGCCAGCAGCCAAGAGGGGGGGGCGCCGGGGCAGCCCCAGCATTTT
TRBV11-2,TRBD1,NA,TRBJ2-1,CASSLDGAGTGSYNEQFF,TGTGCCAGCAGCTTAGATGGGGCCGGGACAGGTTCCTACAATGAGCAGTTCTTC
TRBV13,NA,NA,TRBJ2-1,CASSPRWAAEQFF,TGTGCCAGCAGCCCCCGGTGGGCAGCTGAGCAGTTCTTC
TRBV29-1,NA,NA,TRBJ2-7,CSVEMDSYEQYF,TGCAGCGTTGAAATGGACAGCTACGAGCAGTACTTC
TRBV28,NA,NA,TRBJ1-4,CATNRPGWGKLFF,TGTGCCACTAACCGACCGGGATGGGGAAAACTGTTTTTT
TRBV6-5,TRBD2,once,TRBJ2-7,CASSPSGRPSYEQYF,TGTGCCAGCAGTCCGAGCGGGAGGCCCTCCTACGAGCAGTACTTC
TRBV18,NA,NA,TRBJ2-7,CASSPGHLSSYEQYF,TGTGCCAGCTCACCGGGACATCTAAGCTCCTACGAGCAGTACTTC
TRBV29-1,TRBD1,once,TRBJ2-7,CSAQGQMDSYEQYF,TGCAGCGCTCAGGGACAGATGGACTCCTACGAGCAGTACTTC
TRBV6-1,TRBD1,NA,TRBJ1-2,CASTRTGQSNYGYTF,TGTGCCAGCACCCGGACAGGGCAGTCTAACTATGGCTACACCTTC
TRBV5-1,TRBD2,NA,TRBJ2-1,CASSFASGLAGPNEQFF,TGCGCCAGCAGCTTCGCTTCGGGGCTAGCGGGGCCGAATGAGCAGTTCTTC
TRBV4-1,TRBD2,NA,TRBJ2-1,CASSQGTSSGVYNEQFF,TGCGCCAGCAGCCAAGGGACCTCTAGCGGGGTATACAATGAGCAGTTCTTC
TRBV29-1,NA,NA,TRBJ2-5,CSAPGGAETQYF,TGCAGCGCCCCGGGGGGCGCGGAGACCCAGTACTTC
TRBV25-1,TRBD1,NA,TRBJ1-1,CASSEAGTGNTEAFF,TGTGCCAGCAGCGAAGCGGGGACAGGGAACACTGAAGCTTTCTTT
TRBV20-1,NA,NA,TRBJ2-7,CSAVPLNEQYF,TGCAGTGCCGTCCCTTTAAACGAGCAGTACTTC
TRBV28,TRBD2,NA,TRBJ2-1,CASSLAGGSQYNEQFF,TGTGCCAGCAGTTTGGCGGGGGGATCCCAGTACAATGAGCAGTTCTTC
TRBV25-1,TRBD1,NA,TRBJ2-4,CASSDRDRGSYF,TGTGCCAGCAGTGACCGGGACAGGGGTTCGTACTTC
TRBV27,NA,NA,TRBJ2-5,CASSLYRGRETQYF,TGTGCCAGCAGTTTATACCGGGGGAGGGAGACCCAGTACTTC
TRBV10-3,NA,once,TRBJ1-2,CAISEPQGNYGYTF,TGTGCCATCAGTGAGCCGCAGGGGAACTATGGCTACACCTTC
TRBV5-4,TRBD2,once,TRBJ2-5,CASSSAGVETQYF,TGTGCCAGCAGCTCAGCGGGAGTGGAGACCCAGTACTTC
TRBV28,NA,NA,TRBJ1-1,CASSAFTGTVLLNTEAFF,TGTGCCAGCAGCGCCTTTACAGGTACAGTGCTTTTGAACACTGAAGCTTTCTTT
TRBV7-8,NA,NA,TRBJ1-2,CASSNGQGSFYGYTF,TGTGCCAGCAGCAACGGGCAGGGAAGCTTTTATGGCTACACCTTC
TRBV5-5,NA,NA,TRBJ1-3,CASAPGTISGNTIYF,TGTGCCAGCGCCCCCGGGACAATCTCTGGAAACACCATATATTTT